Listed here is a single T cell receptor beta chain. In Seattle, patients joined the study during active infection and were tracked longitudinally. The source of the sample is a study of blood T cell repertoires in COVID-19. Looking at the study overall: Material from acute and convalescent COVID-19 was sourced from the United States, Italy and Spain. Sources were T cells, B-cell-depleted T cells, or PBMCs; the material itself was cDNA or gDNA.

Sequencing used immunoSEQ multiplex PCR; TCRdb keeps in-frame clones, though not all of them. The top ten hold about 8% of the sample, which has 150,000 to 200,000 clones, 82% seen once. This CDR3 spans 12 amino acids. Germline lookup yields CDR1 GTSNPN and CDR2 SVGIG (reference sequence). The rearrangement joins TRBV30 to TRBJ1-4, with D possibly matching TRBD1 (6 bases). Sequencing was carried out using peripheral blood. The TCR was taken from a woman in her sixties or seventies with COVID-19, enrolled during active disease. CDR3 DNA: TGTGTTGGTGCAGGGGATAATGAAAAACTGTTTTTT. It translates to CVGAGDNEKLFF.